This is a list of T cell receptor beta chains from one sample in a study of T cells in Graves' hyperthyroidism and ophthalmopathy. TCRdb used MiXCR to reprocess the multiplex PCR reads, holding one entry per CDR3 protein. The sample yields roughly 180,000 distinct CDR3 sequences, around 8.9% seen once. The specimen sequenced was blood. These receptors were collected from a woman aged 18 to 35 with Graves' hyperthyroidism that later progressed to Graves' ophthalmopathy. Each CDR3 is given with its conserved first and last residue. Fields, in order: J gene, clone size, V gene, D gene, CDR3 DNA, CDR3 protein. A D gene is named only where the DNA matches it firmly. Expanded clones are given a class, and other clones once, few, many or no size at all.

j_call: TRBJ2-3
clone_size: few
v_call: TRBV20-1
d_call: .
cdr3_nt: TGCAGTGCTAGAGACCACTGGAGCACAGATACGCAGTACTTT
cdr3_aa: CSARDHWSTDTQYF

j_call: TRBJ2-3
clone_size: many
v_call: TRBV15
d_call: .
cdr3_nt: TGTGCCACCAGCAGAGATATGGGATCTTCTAGCACAGATACGCAGTATTTT
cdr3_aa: CATSRDMGSSSTDTQYF

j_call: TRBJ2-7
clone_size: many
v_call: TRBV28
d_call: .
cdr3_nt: TGTGCCAGCAGGCTTCCTCGGGGGGCTTACGAGCAGTACTTC
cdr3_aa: CASRLPRGAYEQYF

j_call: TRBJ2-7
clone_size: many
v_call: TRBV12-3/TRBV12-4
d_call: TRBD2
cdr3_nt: TGTGCCAGCAGTCCACAAGCGGGAGGGCTCTCTTCCTACGAGCAGTACTTC
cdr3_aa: CASSPQAGGLSSYEQYF

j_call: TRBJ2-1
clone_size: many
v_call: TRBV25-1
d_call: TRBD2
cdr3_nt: TGTGCCAGCAGTGTACTAGCGGTCACATCGAACAATGAGCAGTTCTTC
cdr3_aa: CASSVLAVTSNNEQFF

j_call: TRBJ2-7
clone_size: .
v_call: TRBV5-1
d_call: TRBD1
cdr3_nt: TGCGCCAGCAGCTCACAGGACAGGGCCTACGAGCAGTACTTC
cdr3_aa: CASSSQDRAYEQYF

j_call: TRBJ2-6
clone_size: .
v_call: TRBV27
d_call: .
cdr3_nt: TGTGCCAGTTCTATCTCTGGGGCCAACGTCCTGACTTTC
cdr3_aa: CASSISGANVLTF

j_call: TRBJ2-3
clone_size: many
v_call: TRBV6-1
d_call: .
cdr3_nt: TGTGCCAGCATCGACCGGGACACCACAGATACGCAGTATTTT
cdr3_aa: CASIDRDTTDTQYF

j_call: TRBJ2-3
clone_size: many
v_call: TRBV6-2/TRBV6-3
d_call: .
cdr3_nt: TGTGCCAGCAGTTACTTGGATACGCAGTATTTT
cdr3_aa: CASSYLDTQYF

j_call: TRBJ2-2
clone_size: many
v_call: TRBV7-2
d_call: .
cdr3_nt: TGTGCCAGCAGCTTTCTAGGAGACACCGGGGAGCTGTTTTTT
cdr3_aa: CASSFLGDTGELFF

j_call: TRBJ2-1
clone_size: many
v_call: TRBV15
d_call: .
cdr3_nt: TGTGCCACCAGCAGAGGCTATACTAGGGCTGATAGCTCCTACAATGAGCAGTTCTTC
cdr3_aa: CATSRGYTRADSSYNEQFF

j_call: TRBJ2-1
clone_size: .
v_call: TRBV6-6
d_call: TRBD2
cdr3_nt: TGTGCCAGCAGTTACTCGCGGGAGTTCTACAATGAGCAGTTCTTC
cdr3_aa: CASSYSREFYNEQFF

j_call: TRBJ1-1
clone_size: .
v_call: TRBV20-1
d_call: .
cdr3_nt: TGCAGTGCTAGAGATCCCGCAGGAGCTTTCTTT
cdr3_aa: CSARDPAGAFF

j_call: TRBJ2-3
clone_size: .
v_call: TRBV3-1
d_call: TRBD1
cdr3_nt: TGTGCCAGCAGGATGACGGGACAGGGGACGGATACGCAGTATTTT
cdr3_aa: CASRMTGQGTDTQYF

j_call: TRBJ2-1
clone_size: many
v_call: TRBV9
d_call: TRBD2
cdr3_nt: TGTGCCAGCAGCGCACGGGGACTAGCCTCCAATGAGCAGTTCTTC
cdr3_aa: CASSARGLASNEQFF

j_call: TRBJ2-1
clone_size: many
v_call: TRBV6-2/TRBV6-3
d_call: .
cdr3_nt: TGTGCCAGCAGTATAAACAGTCTTCCATACAATGAGCAGTTCTTC
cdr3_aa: CASSINSLPYNEQFF

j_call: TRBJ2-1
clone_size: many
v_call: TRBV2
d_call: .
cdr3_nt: TGTGCCAGCAGTCCCCCCCATGGCGGCCTCTCCTACAATGAGCAGTTCTTC
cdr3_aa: CASSPPHGGLSYNEQFF

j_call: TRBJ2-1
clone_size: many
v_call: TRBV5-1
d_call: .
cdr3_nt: TGCGCCAGCAGCCCCGGACACTACAATGAGCAGTTCTTC
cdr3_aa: CASSPGHYNEQFF

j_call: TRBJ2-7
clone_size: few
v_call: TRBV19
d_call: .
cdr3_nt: TGTGCCAGTAGTATCGCCGTACCCTCCTACGAGCAGTACTTC
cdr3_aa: CASSIAVPSYEQYF

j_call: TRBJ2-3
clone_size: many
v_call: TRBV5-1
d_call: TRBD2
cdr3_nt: TGCGCCAGCAGCCCTGGGACTAGCGGGAAAGTGACAGATACGCAGTATTTT
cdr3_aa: CASSPGTSGKVTDTQYF

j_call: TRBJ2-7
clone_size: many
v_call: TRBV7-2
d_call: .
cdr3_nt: TGTGCCAGCAGCCTCGCCCCTAGCGTCTCCTACGAGCAGTACTTC
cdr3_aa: CASSLAPSVSYEQYF

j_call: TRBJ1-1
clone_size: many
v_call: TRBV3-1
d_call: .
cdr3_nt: TGTGCCAGCAGCCACTACGACCGTCGTCCGCAATCGGGAGCTTTCTTT
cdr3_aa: CASSHYDRRPQSGAFF

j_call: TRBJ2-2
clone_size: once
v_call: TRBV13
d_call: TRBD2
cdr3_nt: TGTGCCAGCAGCCGCGGGGGGGCCTCGAACACCGGGGAGCTGTTTTTT
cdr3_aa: CASSRGGASNTGELFF